The 7 T cell receptor beta chains reported below all come from one sample, sequenced in a study of T cells in Graves' hyperthyroidism and ophthalmopathy (dated by TCRdb to the late 2010s). The receptor library was made with multiplex PCR. Sequencing was carried out with an Illumina HiSeq 2000. The TCR beta CDR3 regions were amplified from the RNA transcripts. For the first round of RT-PCR on the TCR CDR3, the HTBI primer set was used together with the Qiagen OneStep RT-PCR kit. Through fastp at Q25 and MiXCR, TCRdb rebuilt clones from the public reads, retaining in-frame beta chains. Every distinct CDR3 protein forms one entry, paired with its most common genes and DNA. This sample holds hundreds of thousands of distinct CDR3 sequences; roughly 15% were observed only once. The ten largest clonotypes hold around 30% of the sample. What was sequenced was blood. The origin of the receptors is a woman under 30 with Graves' ophthalmopathy.

In its sample, this clonotype was seen many times. The chain recombines TRBV5-1 with TRBJ2-1, with 8 positions matching TRBD2. The CDR3 is 16 amino acids. Trimming took 1 base from V and 1 from J; bases not matched to a gene: 4. CDR1 is SGHRS and CDR2 is YFSETQ in the germline V gene. The CDR3 DNA reads as TGCGCCAGCAGCTTGTTTAGCGGGACGTCCTACAATGAGCAGTTCTTC. Translated, it gives CASSLFSGTSYNEQFF. The variable domain in full, completed from reference TRBV5-1 and TRBJ2-1, reads KAGVTQTPRYLIKTRGQQVTLSCSPISGHRSVSWYQQTPGQGLQFLFEYFSETQRNKGNFPGRFSGRQFSNSRSEMNVSTLELGDSALYLCASSLFSGTSYNEQFFGPGTRLTVL.

This clonotype has ten or more counts. The chain joins TRBV27 to TRBJ2-5; 8 bases agree with TRBD2. This CDR3 contains 16 residues. The V gene end was trimmed by 6 bases and the J gene end by 5 bases; junction bases not matched to a gene: 14. Germline loops: CDR1 MNHEY, CDR2 SMNVEV (reference sequence). The CDR3, as DNA: TGTGCCAGCAGCCCCGGGCGGGCGGGAGGAGGGGAGACCCAGTACTTC. This encodes CASSPGRAGGGETQYF.

The chain carries TRBV20-1 and TRBJ1-2; the match to TRBD1 covers 12 bases. V lost 6 bases, J lost 4 bases, and 9 bases stayed unmatched. This CDR3 region has 15 residues. Germline CDR1 DFQATT, CDR2 SNEGSKA (reference sequence). The CDR3 nucleotides are TGCAGTGCCGGGACAGGGGGCGGCGGGCCCTATGGCTACACCTTC. Translated, it gives CSAGTGGGGPYGYTF.

The chain combines TRBV11-2 with TRBJ2-1, with a possible D match to TRBD2 (5 bases). V was shortened by 8 bases and J by 13 bases, with 21 bases between the two germline ends. Looked up from germline, CDR1 is SGHAT and CDR2 is FQNNGV. This CDR3 is 13 amino acids long. CDR3 loop: CASGALAKNVQFF. The DNA for the CDR3 is TGTGCCAGCGGAGCCCTAGCCAAAAACGTTCAGTTCTTC.

The chain uses TRBV7-9 and TRBJ2-7, with D possibly matching TRBD2 (5 bases). Trimming stripped 10 bases from V and 0 bases from J, with 7 bases between. This CDR3 has 11 residues. CDR1 is SEHNR, CDR2 FQNEAQ, per germline (reference sequence). The CDR3 DNA follows: TGTGCCATTGGGAGCTCCTACGAGCAGTACTTC. Its translation is CAIGSSYEQYF.

This clonotype has ten or more counts. V is TRBV14 and J is TRBJ2-7; 10 nucleotides agree with TRBD2. This CDR3 spans 16 amino acids. With 2 bases clipped from V and 1 base from J, the junction kept 5 bases outside the gene matches. Germline CDR1 reads SGHDN; CDR2 reads FVKESK. The CDR3 loop reads CASSQLAGGLSYEQYF. CDR3 nucleotides: TGTGCCAGCAGCCAATTAGCGGGAGGTTTGTCCTACGAGCAGTACTTC.

This clonotype was seen at least ten times. The rearrangement joins TRBV20-1 to TRBJ2-7; 7 bases are a match to TRBD2. The V and J ends lost 3 bases and 6 bases, in that order; junction bases with no gene match: 8. Germline lookup yields CDR1 DFQATT and CDR2 SNEGSKA (reference sequence). This CDR3 region has 13 residues. The CDR3, as DNA: TGCAGTGCTAGTTCACTAGCGTTTGGCGAGCAGTACTTC. Encoded protein: CSASSLAFGEQYF.